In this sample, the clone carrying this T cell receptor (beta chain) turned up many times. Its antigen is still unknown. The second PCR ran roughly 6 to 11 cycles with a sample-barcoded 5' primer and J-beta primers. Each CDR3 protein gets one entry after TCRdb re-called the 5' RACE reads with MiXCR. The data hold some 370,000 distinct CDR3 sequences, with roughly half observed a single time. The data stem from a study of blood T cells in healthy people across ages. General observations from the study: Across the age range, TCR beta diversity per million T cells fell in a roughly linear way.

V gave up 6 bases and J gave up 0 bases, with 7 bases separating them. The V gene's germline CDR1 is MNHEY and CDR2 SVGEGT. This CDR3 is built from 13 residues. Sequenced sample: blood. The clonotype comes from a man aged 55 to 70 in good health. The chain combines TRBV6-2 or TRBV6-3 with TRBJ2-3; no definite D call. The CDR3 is CASSPDSTDTQYF. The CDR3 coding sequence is TGTGCCAGCAGCCCCGACAGCACAGATACGCAGTATTTT.